Listed here are 15 T cell receptor beta chains from one sample, sequenced in a study of vaccination effects on CD4 cells after COVID-19. Method: immunoSEQ multiplex PCR; TCRdb's copy keeps in-frame clones and lacks some. This table has about 48,000 clones, approximately 65% appearing once. These TCRs' antigens remain unknown. On roughly day 10 of culture, CD4+ T cells were separated out. This specimen consisted of CD4+ T cells from PBMCs cultured without peptide, obtained before COVID-19 vaccination. The origin of the receptors is a human donor who received a COVID-19 vaccine.

The J gene is TRBJ1-2, the V gene TRBV7-9; 8 positions match TRBD1. Germline V gene data show CDR1 as SEHNR and CDR2 as FQNEAQ (reference sequence). This CDR3 has 14 amino acids. V trimming: 4 bases; J trimming: 6 bases; junction bases outside the gene matches: 7. The CDR3 nucleotides read TGTGCCAGCAGCTCAGGACAGGGTAAAAATGGCTACACCTTC. Protein sequence: CASSSGQGKNGYTF.

The rearrangement links TRBV6-6 to TRBJ2-7; 9 bases agree with TRBD1. Germline values: CDR1 MNHNY, CDR2 SVGAGI (reference sequence). This CDR3 contains 15 residues. The V and J ends lost 5 bases and 3 bases, in that order; junction bases with no gene match: 8. The CDR3 sequence is CASSRSGQGSYEQYF. Written as DNA, the CDR3 is TGTGCCAGCAGTCGATCCGGACAGGGGAGCTACGAGCAGTACTTC.

The chain links TRBV5-1 to TRBJ2-2; possible D gene TRBD1, 6 bases. Germline CDR1 is SGHRS and CDR2 is YFSETQ. This CDR3 has 15 amino acids. Between the trimmed V and J ends, which lost 0 bases and 5 bases, there was a span of 11 bases. CDR3 in DNA: TGCGCCAGCAGCTTGGGGAGCAGGGGAACCGGGGAGCTGTTTTTT. This codes for CASSLGSRGTGELFF.

The V and J genes are TRBV6-5 and TRBJ2-2; D is unclear. The V end lost 8 bases, the J end lost 4 bases, and 11 bases lay between the germline ends. The CDR3 contains 13 residues. Germline V gene data show CDR1 as MNHEY and CDR2 as SVGAGI. The CDR3 here is CASRAHGTGELFF. In nucleotides, the CDR3 is TGTGCCAGCCGGGCCCATGGCACCGGGGAGCTGTTTTTT.

The V call is TRBV18, the J call TRBJ2-3; D is perhaps TRBD2 (5 bases). The germline V gene has CDR1 KGHSH and CDR2 LQKENI. CDR3 length equals 16 residues. The ends were cut back, 2 bases at V and 4 bases at J, with 16 bases in the middle. Here the CDR3 DNA reads TGTGCCAGCTCACCAGTTGGGAGCGGAAATTCAGATACGCAGTATTTT. Protein product: CASSPVGSGNSDTQYF. The full variable domain, completed using reference TRBV18 and TRBJ2-3, is NAGVMQNPRHLVRRRGQEARLRCSPMKGHSHVYWYRQLPEEGLKFMVYLQKENIIDESGMPKERFSAEFPKEGPSILRIQQVVRGDSAAYFCASSPVGSGNSDTQYFGPGTRLTVL.

This clone was recorded only once. This chain uses TRBV4-1 with TRBJ2-5; D is unresolved. V lost 1 base and J 1 base, leaving 4 bases between the germline ends. Germline V gene data show CDR1 as MGHRA and CDR2 as YSYEKL. The CDR3 is 13 amino acids. The CDR3 coding sequence is TGCGCCAGCAGCCAAGCCCGCCAAGAGACCCAGTACTTC. Encoded protein: CASSQARQETQYF.

The gene calls are TRBV25-1 and TRBJ2-2; a weak D match, TRBD1 (5 bases). The CDR3 consists of 15 residues. Per the germline V gene, CDR1 is MGHDK and CDR2 is SYGVNS. The germline V and J ends were trimmed by 10 bases and 2 bases, with 17 bases remaining between them. The CDR3 here is CAIGCGAVNTGELFF. The CDR3 bases are TGTGCCATCGGCTGTGGGGCGGTTAACACCGGGGAGCTGTTTTTT.

The chain is built from TRBV19 and TRBJ2-1, with D possibly TRBD1 on 6 matching bases. V was cut by 3 bases and J by 0 bases, with 21 bases left in between. This CDR3 has 19 residues. Germline V gene lookup returns CDR1 LNHDA and CDR2 SQIVND (reference sequence). CDR3: CASSISTGGVLSSYNEQFF. DNA of the CDR3: TGTGCCAGTAGTATTTCGACAGGAGGCGTCCTCAGCTCCTACAATGAGCAGTTCTTC.

J is TRBJ2-3 and V is TRBV2, with D hard to call. V was trimmed by 3 bases and J by 3 bases, leaving 13 bases between them. CDR3 length equals 15 residues. Germline CDR1 reads SNHLY; CDR2 reads FYNNEI. The CDR3 loop is CASSDIQRVTDTQYF. In DNA, the CDR3 is TGTGCCAGCAGTGACATACAGCGCGTTACAGATACGCAGTATTTT.

This clone turned up a few times. V is TRBV7-2 and J is TRBJ2-7; 8 bases map to TRBD2. After removal of 1 base from V and 2 bases from J, the junction contained 4 bases not matched to a gene. The CDR3 consists of 15 residues. Germline CDR1 SGHTA, CDR2 FQGNSA. The CDR3 DNA reads TGTGCCAGCAGCTTAGGGGGACTAGGGCCCTACGAGCAGTACTTC. The encoded protein is CASSLGGLGPYEQYF.

The chain is built from TRBV28 and TRBJ1-1; D possibly corresponds to TRBD1 (5 bases). The CDR3 has 14 amino acids. V lost 3 bases and J 2 bases, leaving 10 bases between the germline ends. Germline V gene data show CDR1 as MDHEN and CDR2 as SYDVKM. CDR3: CASSFGRGNTEAFF. Written as DNA, the CDR3 is TGTGCCAGCAGTTTTGGACGGGGCAACACTGAAGCTTTCTTT.

The V and J genes are TRBV5-1 and TRBJ1-2; TRBD1 aligns across 7 bases. Germline values: CDR1 SGHRS, CDR2 YFSETQ. With 4 bases clipped from V and 6 bases from J, the junction kept 12 bases outside the gene matches. The CDR3 has 15 amino acids. The CDR3 sequence is CASSGGTDYRNGYTF. The CDR3 DNA is TGCGCCAGCAGCGGTGGGACAGACTACCGGAATGGCTACACCTTC.

The chain couples TRBV4-1 to TRBJ2-7, with D perhaps TRBD2 (7 bases). Germline CDR1 MGHRA, CDR2 YSYEKL. The CDR3 is made up of 18 amino acids. The ends were cut back, 4 bases at V and 4 bases at J, with 26 bases in the middle. CDR3: CASSPRGGGRTVGYEQYF. The CDR3 coding sequence is TGCGCCAGCAGCCCAAGAGGGGGAGGGAGGACCGTGGGGTACGAGCAGTACTTC.

The gene calls are TRBV5-4 and TRBJ2-1; D may be TRBD2 (6 bases). Trimming took 0 bases from V and 7 from J, leaving 14 bases between them. CDR3 length: 15 amino acids. CDR1 SGHNT and CDR2 YYREEE come from the germline V gene (reference sequence). The chain's CDR3 is CASSLGLALGNEQFF. The CDR3 nucleotides are TGTGCCAGCAGCTTGGGCCTAGCGTTGGGAAATGAGCAGTTCTTC.

The chain employs TRBV19 and TRBJ1-6; D remains ambiguous. From germline, CDR1 is LNHDA and CDR2 SQIVND (reference sequence). This CDR3 has 12 residues. V was clipped by 3 bases and J by 11 bases, with 8 bases between them. The CDR3: CASSIGQAPLHF. In DNA form, the CDR3 reads TGTGCCAGTAGTATCGGGCAGGCACCCCTCCACTTT.